Below, 2 T cell receptor beta chains from the same sample are listed, as sequenced in a study of control samples from healthy donors and cancer patients. The repertoire was sequenced with immunoSEQ multiplex PCR; TCRdb's copy has only in-frame clones and lacks some. Among more than 95,000 clones listed, around nine tenths were seen once. Material: blood. These receptors came from a woman between 70 and 85 years old in good health.

The rearrangement uses TRBV7-2 and TRBJ2-1; D might be TRBD1 (5 bases). The germline gives CDR1 SGHTA, CDR2 FQGNSA. The V and J ends lost 7 bases and 4 bases respectively, with 14 bases between them. The CDR3 covers 14 residues. CDR3 bases: TGTGCCAGCATGAAGGGGCGGAGTTACAATGAGCAGTTCTTC. Translation gives CASMKGRSYNEQFF.

The V gene is TRBV6-6, the J gene TRBJ1-4; D is unresolved. The germline V gene has CDR1 MNHNY and CDR2 SVGAGI (reference sequence). V dropped 2 bases and J dropped 7 bases, with 17 bases sitting between them. This CDR3 has 16 residues. The DNA for the CDR3 is TGTGCCAGCAGTTACCGCGTGGCGGGTTTGGCTGAAAAACTGTTTTTT. It encodes CASSYRVAGLAEKLFF.